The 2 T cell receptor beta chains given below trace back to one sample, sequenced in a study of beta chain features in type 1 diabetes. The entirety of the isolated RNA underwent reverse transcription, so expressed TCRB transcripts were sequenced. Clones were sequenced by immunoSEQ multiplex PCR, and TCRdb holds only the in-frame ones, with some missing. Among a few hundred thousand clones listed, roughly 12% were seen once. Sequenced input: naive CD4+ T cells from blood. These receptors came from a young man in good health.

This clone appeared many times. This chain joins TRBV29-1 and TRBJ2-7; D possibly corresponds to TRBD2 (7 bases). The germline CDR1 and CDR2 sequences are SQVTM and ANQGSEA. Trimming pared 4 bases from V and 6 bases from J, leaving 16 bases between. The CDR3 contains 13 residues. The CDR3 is CSVVRWGGSEQYF. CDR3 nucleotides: TGCAGCGTTGTGCGGTGGGGGGGCAGCGAGCAGTACTTC.

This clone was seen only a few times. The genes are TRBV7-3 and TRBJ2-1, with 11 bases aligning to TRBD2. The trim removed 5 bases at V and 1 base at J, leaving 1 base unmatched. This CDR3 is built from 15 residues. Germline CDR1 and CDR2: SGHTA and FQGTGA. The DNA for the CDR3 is TGTGCCAGCAGCAGACTAGCGGGGTCCTACAATGAGCAGTTCTTC. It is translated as CASSRLAGSYNEQFF.